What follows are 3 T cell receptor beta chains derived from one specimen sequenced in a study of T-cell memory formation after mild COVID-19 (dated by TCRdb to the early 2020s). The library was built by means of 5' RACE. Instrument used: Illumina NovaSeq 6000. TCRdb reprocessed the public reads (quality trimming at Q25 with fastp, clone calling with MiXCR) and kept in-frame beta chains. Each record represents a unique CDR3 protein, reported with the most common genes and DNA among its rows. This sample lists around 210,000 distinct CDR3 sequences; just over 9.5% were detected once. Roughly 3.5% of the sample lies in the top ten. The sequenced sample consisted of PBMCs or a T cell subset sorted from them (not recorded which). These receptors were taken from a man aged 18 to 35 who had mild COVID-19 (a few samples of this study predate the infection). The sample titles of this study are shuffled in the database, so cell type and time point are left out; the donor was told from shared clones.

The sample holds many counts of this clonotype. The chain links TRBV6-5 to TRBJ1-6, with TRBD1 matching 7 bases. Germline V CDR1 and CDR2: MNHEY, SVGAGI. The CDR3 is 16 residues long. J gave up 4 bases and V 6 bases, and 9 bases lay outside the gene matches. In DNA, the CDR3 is TGTGCCAGCAGCCGGGACAGAAAAACTTATAATTCACCCCTCCACTTT. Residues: CASSRDRKTYNSPLHF.

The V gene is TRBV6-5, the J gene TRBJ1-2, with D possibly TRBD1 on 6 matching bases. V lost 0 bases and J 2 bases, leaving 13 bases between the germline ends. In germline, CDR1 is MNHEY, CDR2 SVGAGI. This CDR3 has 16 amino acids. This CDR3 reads CASSYSGGAGNYGYTF. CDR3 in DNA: TGTGCCAGCAGTTACTCAGGGGGGGCAGGGAACTATGGCTACACCTTC.

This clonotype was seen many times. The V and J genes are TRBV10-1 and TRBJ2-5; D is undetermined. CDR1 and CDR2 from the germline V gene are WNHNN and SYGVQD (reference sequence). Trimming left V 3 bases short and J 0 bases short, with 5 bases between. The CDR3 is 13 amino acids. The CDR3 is CASSDGNQETQYF. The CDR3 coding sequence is TGCGCCAGCAGTGATGGAAACCAAGAGACCCAGTACTTC.